This entry lists 28 T cell receptor beta chains sequenced from one sample in a study of post-analysis software for immune sequencing data. Sequencing libraries made from TCR beta cDNA carried unique molecular identifiers. TCRdb analysed the PCR reads with MiXCR anew, one entry per CDR3 protein. In the table there are about 820,000 distinct CDR3 sequences, 53% of which are singletons. Study conclusions and caveats: Patients carried a few TRBV segments more frequently than controls did, and TRBV5-6, TRBV5-1 and TRBV20-1 were among them.

Their target antigens are unknown. Source material: blood. The origin of the receptors is a girl under 18 with multiple sclerosis.

This clonotype was detected a few times. This chain joins TRBV27 and TRBJ2-1; a weak D match, TRBD2 (6 bases). Germline V lookup: CDR1 MNHEY, CDR2 SMNVEV (reference sequence). The ends were cut back, 2 bases at V and 7 bases at J, with 9 bases in the middle. The CDR3 totals 13 residues. CDR3 DNA: TGTGCCAGCAGTTTAGTCCTAGCGAATGAGCAGTTCTTC. Residues: CASSLVLANEQFF.

The V and J genes are TRBV5-1 and TRBJ1-2; D is unclear. Germline CDR1 SGHRS, CDR2 YFSETQ. Deletions cut 0 bases from V and 8 bases from J, with 5 bases between. This CDR3 spans 11 amino acids. The CDR3 nucleotides are TGCGCCAGCAGCTTGGAGGGAGGCTACACCTTC. Translating it yields CASSLEGGYTF.

This clonotype appeared a few times. The chain has TRBV7-2 and TRBJ1-6; no clear D. This CDR3 is 19 amino acids long. Germline loops: CDR1 SGHTA, CDR2 FQGNSA. V lost 2 bases and J lost 0, with 17 bases in between. This CDR3 is CASSLPRRNRSSYNSPLHF. As DNA, the CDR3 is TGTGCCAGCAGCTTACCGCGGCGGAACCGGAGCTCCTATAATTCACCCCTCCACTTT.

The chain has TRBV29-1 and TRBJ2-3, with D perhaps matching TRBD1 or TRBD2 (6 bases each). V lost 4 bases, J lost 4 bases, and 15 bases lay in between. Per germline, CDR1 SQVTM and CDR2 ANQGSEA. There are 14 residues in the CDR3. CDR3 bases: TGCAGCGTTGTTGGAGGGGGTCTCGCAGATACGCAGTATTTT. Protein: CSVVGGGLADTQYF.

V is TRBV7-2 and J is TRBJ2-3, with 14 bases aligning to TRBD2. This CDR3 has 17 amino acids. Per the germline V gene, CDR1 is SGHTA and CDR2 is FQGNSA. The junction had 7 bases not matched to a gene; V was cut back by 2 bases and J by 6 bases. The CDR3 reads CASSLSGTSGSGDTQYF. The CDR3 nucleotides read TGTGCCAGCAGCTTATCAGGGACTAGCGGGAGCGGGGATACGCAGTATTTT.

The rearrangement links TRBV4-2 to TRBJ1-2; D call uncertain. The CDR3 length is 15 residues. Germline V gene data show CDR1 as LGHNA and CDR2 as YNFKEQ. Between the trimmed V and J ends, which lost 0 bases and 8 bases, there was a span of 16 bases. CDR3 residues: CASSQDPGAHEGYTF. CDR3 DNA sequence: TGTGCCAGCAGCCAAGATCCGGGAGCTCATGAGGGCTACACCTTC.

V is TRBV7-9 and J is TRBJ1-1; 9 bases map to TRBD1. The germline CDR1 and CDR2 sequences are SEHNR and FQNEAQ (reference sequence). V lost 5 bases to trimming and J lost 2 bases; unmatched junction nucleotides: 12. The length of the CDR3 is 17 residues. This CDR3 reads CASSPGTGRRGNTEAFF. The CDR3 DNA reads TGTGCCAGCAGCCCAGGGACAGGGAGGAGGGGTAACACTGAAGCTTTCTTT.

V gene TRBV5-1 combines with J gene TRBJ1-1, with TRBD1 matching over 9 bases. With 4 bases clipped from V and 2 bases from J, the junction kept 6 bases outside the gene matches. This CDR3 spans 15 amino acids. The V gene's germline CDR1 is SGHRS and CDR2 YFSETQ. CDR3 residues: CASSLDRGANTEAFF. The CDR3 bases are TGCGCCAGCAGCCTGGACAGGGGCGCTAACACTGAAGCTTTCTTT.

The chain joins TRBV4-1 to TRBJ1-5; 7 bases map to TRBD1. This CDR3 has 16 amino acids. The J segment lost 9 bases and the V segment lost 3 bases, leaving 14 bases of the junction unmatched. Germline loops: CDR1 MGHRA, CDR2 YSYEKL. The CDR3 here is CASSQEPGGSEVPQHF. The CDR3 bases are TGCGCCAGCAGCCAGGAACCAGGGGGGTCTGAGGTGCCCCAGCATTTT.

This clonotype was seen a handful of times. V usage is TRBV10-3 and J usage is TRBJ2-1; 8 bases match TRBD2. The CDR3 covers 15 residues. V lost 0 bases, J lost 8 bases, and 6 bases stayed unmatched. From germline, CDR1 is ENHRY and CDR2 SYGVKD. This chain's CDR3 is CAISESAGGGYEQFF. CDR3 nucleotides: TGTGCCATCAGTGAGTCGGCGGGAGGTGGGTATGAGCAGTTCTTC.

The chain has TRBV6-5 and TRBJ1-1; D call uncertain. The length of the CDR3 is 11 residues. The V end lost 7 bases, the J end lost 11 bases, and 14 bases lay between the germline ends. In germline, CDR1 is MNHEY, CDR2 SVGAGI. The CDR3 is CASIYRYSAFF. CDR3 bases: TGTGCCAGCATCTATAGATATTCGGCTTTCTTT.

This clonotype was detected ten times or more. An end of the junction differs from the germline gene, which may be a read error. The chain employs TRBV12-3 or TRBV12-4 and TRBJ1-2; D uncertain. The length of the CDR3 is 12 residues. CDR3 sequence (DNA): TGTGCCAGCAGCTTAGGAGGGAATGGCTACACCTTC. It yields the protein CASSLGGNGYTF.

This chain connects TRBV7-2 to TRBJ2-5, with TRBD1 as a possible D gene (6 bases). Judging by the DNA end, TRBJ2-7 fits better; the J call may be wrong. This CDR3 has 15 amino acids. CDR1 SGHTA and CDR2 FQGNSA come from the germline V gene. CDR3 sequence reads: CASSPRQGRGYEQYF. The DNA of the CDR3 is TGTGCCAGCAGCCCCAGGCAGGGTAGGGGGTACGAGCAGTACTTC.

This clonotype was seen just once. The rearrangement uses TRBV3-1 and TRBJ1-6; possible D gene TRBD1, 6 bases. The V gene's germline CDR1 is LGHDT and CDR2 YNNKEL (reference sequence). The CDR3 loop spans 12 amino acids. V was shortened by 4 bases and J by 12 bases, with 10 bases between the two germline ends. In DNA, the CDR3 is TGTGCCAGCAGCCGGCCACAGGGACCCCTCCACTTT. Amino acids: CASSRPQGPLHF.

This clonotype was recorded a few times. The gene calls are TRBV5-1 and TRBJ2-1; 10 nucleotides line up with TRBD2. The V and J ends lost 0 bases and 10 bases, in that order; junction bases with no gene match: 13. CDR3 length equals 17 residues. CDR1 and CDR2 (germline): SGHRS, YFSETQ. The CDR3 protein is CASSLGELAGRQGEQFF. CDR3 DNA: TGCGCCAGCAGCTTGGGTGAACTAGCGGGGAGACAGGGGGAGCAGTTCTTC.

This chain connects TRBV29-1 to TRBJ1-6; 9 positions agree with TRBD1. This CDR3 is 13 amino acids long. V gave up 5 bases and J gave up 8 bases; unmatched junction bases: 4. CDR1 SQVTM and CDR2 ANQGSEA come from the germline V gene. The CDR3 DNA sequence: TGCAGCGTTTCGGGACAGGGTGATTCACCCCTCCACTTT. This codes for CSVSGQGDSPLHF.

The chain links TRBV11-2 to TRBJ2-1; D remains unclear. The CDR3 totals 14 residues. V lost 1 base, J lost 4 bases, and 8 bases lay in between. Germline V lookup: CDR1 SGHAT, CDR2 FQNNGV. DNA for the CDR3: TGTGCCAGCAGCTTAGTCAGGAGTTACAATGAGCAGTTCTTC. It codes for CASSLVRSYNEQFF.

V usage is TRBV7-9 and J usage is TRBJ2-2; tentatively, D is TRBD1 or TRBD2 (5 bases each). V was pared by 2 bases and J by 0 bases, with 10 bases between. The CDR3 has 16 residues. Per germline, CDR1 SEHNR and CDR2 FQNEAQ (reference sequence). The CDR3 region has the DNA TGTGCCAGCAGCTTATTCCAGGGAGCGAACACCGGGGAGCTGTTTTTT. Its protein product is CASSLFQGANTGELFF.

The chain recombines TRBV2 with TRBJ1-2; D is unclear. Germline loops: CDR1 SNHLY, CDR2 FYNNEI. The CDR3 extends over 10 amino acids. V lost 5 bases, J lost 8 bases, and 6 bases lay in between. The CDR3 spells CASSMAGYTF. The CDR3 bases are TGTGCCAGCAGTATGGCCGGCTACACCTTC.

The gene calls are TRBV5-1 and TRBJ1-2; D is unclear. The CDR3 covers 15 residues. Germline assignment: CDR1 SGHRS and CDR2 YFSETQ. V dropped 5 bases and J dropped 1 base, with 15 bases sitting between them. Written as DNA, the CDR3 is TGCGCCAGCAGGGCTGCCCAGGACGGTAACTATGGCTACACCTTC. Amino acids: CASRAAQDGNYGYTF. Full variable domain (rest looked up from reference TRBV5-1 and TRBJ1-2): KAGVTQTPRYLIKTRGQQVTLSCSPISGHRSVSWYQQTPGQGLQFLFEYFSETQRNKGNFPGRFSGRQFSNSRSEMNVSTLELGDSALYLCASRAAQDGNYGYTFGSGTRLTVV.

This clonotype occurred a few times. The chain carries TRBV29-1 and TRBJ1-2; 8 bases match TRBD1. Germline V lookup: CDR1 SQVTM, CDR2 ANQGSEA. V shed 7 bases, J shed 8 bases, and the junction held 12 bases outside the gene matches. This CDR3 is built from 13 residues. CDR3 in DNA: TGCAGCGCCCTGACAGGGGTTAGCGCAGGCTACACCTTC. Its protein product is CSALTGVSAGYTF.

This clonotype was picked up a small number of times. The genes are TRBV7-2 and TRBJ1-1; no definite D call. CDR1 SGHTA and CDR2 FQGNSA come from the germline V gene. This CDR3 has 12 residues. The ends were cut back, 3 bases at V and 8 bases at J, with 10 bases in the middle. CDR3 in DNA: TGTGCCAGCAGCTTTGACGGTCGGGAAGCTTTCTTT. This translates into CASSFDGREAFF. Full variable domain (missing parts from reference TRBV7-2 and TRBJ1-1): GAGVSQSPSNKVTEKGKDVELRCDPISGHTALYWYRQSLGQGLEFLIYFQGNSAPDKSGLPSDRFSAERTGGSVSTLTIQRTQQEDSAVYLCASSFDGREAFFGQGTRLTVV.

The chain recombines TRBV29-1 with TRBJ1-1; 8 bases are a match to TRBD1. V was clipped by 7 bases and J by 4 bases; unmatched bases: 8. The CDR3 length is 13 residues. Germline CDR1 SQVTM, CDR2 ANQGSEA. The chain's CDR3 is CSGRTGRTTEAFF. The DNA for the CDR3 is TGCAGCGGGCGGACAGGGAGGACCACTGAAGCTTTCTTT.

The chain carries TRBV20-1 and TRBJ1-1, with 8 positions matching TRBD1. Unmatched junction bases numbered 4, after V lost 3 bases and J lost 10 bases. CDR1 and CDR2 (germline): DFQATT, SNEGSKA (reference sequence). The length of the CDR3 is 11 residues. The CDR3 loop is CSASGDRRAFF. The CDR3 bases are TGCAGTGCTAGTGGGGACAGGCGAGCTTTCTTT.

This clonotype was detected only a few times. V is TRBV13 and J is TRBJ2-1; tentatively, D is TRBD1 or TRBD2 (5 bases each). The CDR3 is made up of 15 amino acids. Between the trimmed V and J ends, which lost 2 bases and 8 bases, there was a span of 16 bases. Per germline, CDR1 PRHDT and CDR2 FYEKMQ (reference sequence). The CDR3 DNA is TGTGCCAGCAGCTTACCGCCAGGGACGCACCATGAGCAGTTCTTC. Encoded protein: CASSLPPGTHHEQFF.

In regard to this clonotype: The junction differs from germline at one of its ends, possibly a read error. This chain uses TRBV12-3 or TRBV12-4 with TRBJ1-1; no reliable D call. CDR3 size: 14 residues. The CDR3 nucleotides read TGTGCCGGCAGTCACTGGACGAACGGGGCTGAAGCTTTCTTT. This gives the protein CAGSHWTNGAEAFF.

The chain carries TRBV6-6 and TRBJ2-4, with TRBD1 matching over 8 bases. The CDR3 covers 17 residues. V lost 4 bases to trimming and J lost 6 bases; unmatched junction nucleotides: 14. In germline, CDR1 is MNHNY, CDR2 SVGAGI (reference sequence). CDR3 DNA sequence: TGTGCCAGCAGTTCGAGGACAGGGATGAGGGGCAGAAACATTCAGTACTTC. This translates into CASSSRTGMRGRNIQYF.

J is TRBJ2-1 and V is TRBV4-1; 8 bases map to TRBD2. Per germline, CDR1 MGHRA and CDR2 YSYEKL. The CDR3 has 19 residues. The trim removed 1 base at V and 3 bases at J, leaving 14 bases unmatched. The CDR3 region is CASSQAGSASGSLYNEQFF. In nucleotides, the CDR3 is TGCGCCAGCAGCCAAGCAGGCTCGGCTAGCGGGTCTCTCTACAATGAGCAGTTCTTC.